These 14 T cell receptor beta chains originate from one sample sequenced in a study of blood T cell repertoires in COVID-19. The repertoire was sequenced with immunoSEQ multiplex PCR; TCRdb's copy has only in-frame clones and lacks some. This sample has about 68,000 clones, with 70% to 90% found just once. The sequencing sample was made of peripheral blood. The source of these receptors is a woman aged 60-70 years with acute or convalescent COVID-19.

The genes are TRBV20-1 and TRBJ1-1; D not resolved. This CDR3 spans 11 amino acids. Germline V CDR1 and CDR2: DFQATT, SNEGSKA (reference sequence). V lost 2 bases to trimming and J lost 5 bases, with 6 bases between them. The CDR3 protein is CSARSRTEAFF. As DNA, the CDR3 is TGCAGTGCTAGATCGCGGACTGAAGCTTTCTTT.

This clone appeared a single time. The V and J genes are TRBV28 and TRBJ2-7, with D maybe TRBD1 (6 bases). V lost 8 bases and J 3 bases, leaving 14 bases between the germline ends. Germline V gene data show CDR1 as MDHEN and CDR2 as SYDVKM. CDR3 size: 13 residues. The CDR3 nucleotides are TGTGCCAGCTTCTCTGGGACAAGCTACGAGCAGTACTTC. This gives the protein CASFSGTSYEQYF.

The gene calls are TRBV29-1 and TRBJ1-2; maybe TRBD1 (5 bases). V lost 3 bases, J lost 4 bases, and 12 bases lay in between. This CDR3 spans 13 amino acids. Germline V gene sequence: CDR1 SQVTM, CDR2 ANQGSEA. CDR3 region: CSVDRDLVYGYTF. For the CDR3, the DNA is TGCAGCGTTGACAGGGATTTAGTCTATGGCTACACCTTC.

The chain links TRBV30 to TRBJ2-2, with 8 positions matching TRBD2. Germline assignment: CDR1 GTSNPN and CDR2 SVGIG (reference sequence). The length of the CDR3 is 15 residues. After removal of 2 bases from V and 6 bases from J, the junction contained 8 bases not matched to a gene. The DNA of the CDR3 is TGTGCCTGGAGTAAACTAGCGGTGGTAGCCGGGGAGCTGTTTTTT. This gives the protein CAWSKLAVVAGELFF.

The gene calls are TRBV2 and TRBJ2-7; 9 nucleotides match TRBD2. The CDR3 has 14 amino acids. The V gene's germline CDR1 is SNHLY and CDR2 FYNNEI. The J segment lost 7 bases and the V segment lost 6 bases, leaving 10 bases of the junction unmatched. CDR3 in DNA: TGTGCCAGCAGGGGACTAGCCTCAGTCATTGAGCAGTACTTC. It codes for CASRGLASVIEQYF.

This clone was recorded once. V and J are TRBV5-6 and TRBJ1-5, with D perhaps TRBD1 (5 bases). Germline V gene data show CDR1 as SGHDT and CDR2 as YYEEEE. The CDR3 length is 15 residues. Trimming shortened V by 4 bases and J by 0 bases, and 11 bases separated the two germline ends. CDR3 residues: CASSAGIYSNQPQHF. CDR3 bases: TGTGCCAGCAGCGCAGGGATTTATAGCAATCAGCCCCAGCATTTT.

The chain joins TRBV3-1 (or the pseudogene TRBV3-2) to TRBJ1-5; tentative D call: TRBD1 (6 bases). Trimming stripped 4 bases from V and 3 bases from J, with 10 bases between. Looked up from germline, CDR1 is LGHDT and CDR2 is YNNKEL (reference sequence). The CDR3 runs to 14 residues. CDR3 coding DNA: TGTGCCAGCAGCCTGAGGGGGAACAATCAGCCCCAGCATTTT. Translation gives CASSLRGNNQPQHF.

The chain links TRBV15 to TRBJ2-4, with TRBD1 as a possible D gene (5 bases). CDR3 length equals 18 residues. Germline-derived CDR1 and CDR2 are LNHNV and YYDKDF (reference sequence). The V end was cut by 0 bases, the J end by 0 bases, with 15 bases between. For the CDR3, the DNA is TGTGCCACCAGCAGAGATCCAAACAGGCCCCTAGCCAAAAACATTCAGTACTTC. Translated, it gives CATSRDPNRPLAKNIQYF.

This rearrangement joins TRBV12-3 or TRBV12-4 to TRBJ2-3; D gene uncertain. The CDR3 sequence is 12 residues long. The V end lost 4 bases, the J end lost 1 base, and 3 bases lay between the germline ends. The CDR3 spells CASSSRTDTQYF. The DNA of the CDR3 is TGTGCCAGCAGTTCTCGCACAGATACGCAGTATTTT.

The chain is built from TRBV4-1 and TRBJ1-2; D uncertain. Per the germline V gene, CDR1 is MGHRA and CDR2 is YSYEKL. Trimming stripped 1 base from V and 0 bases from J, with 6 bases between. The CDR3 covers 14 residues. DNA of the CDR3: TGCGCCAGCAGCCAAGTGTCTGCTAACTATGGCTACACCTTC. This gives the protein CASSQVSANYGYTF.

J is TRBJ1-5 and V is TRBV5-1; possibly TRBD1 for D (5 bases). Between the trimmed V and J ends, which lost 0 bases and 8 bases, there was a span of 15 bases. Per the germline V gene, CDR1 is SGHRS and CDR2 is YFSETQ. The CDR3 totals 15 residues. CDR3 in DNA: TGCGCCAGCAGCTTGGGTACGGACACTGGGGAGCCCCAGCATTTT. Translation gives CASSLGTDTGEPQHF.

There are a few counts of this clone. The V call is TRBV6-6, the J call TRBJ1-5, with D maybe TRBD1 (5 bases). V was pared by 1 base and J by 4 bases, with 14 bases between. The CDR3 runs to 16 residues. CDR1 is MNHNY and CDR2 is SVGAGI in the germline V gene (reference sequence). CDR3 sequence reads: CASSYLRQRWNQPQHF. The CDR3 coding sequence is TGTGCCAGCAGTTACTTAAGACAGCGATGGAATCAGCCCCAGCATTTT.

The V gene is TRBV5-1, the J gene TRBJ2-1, with 12 bases matching TRBD2. V shed 4 bases and J 8 bases; nucleotides not matched to a gene: 16. Germline CDR1 SGHRS, CDR2 YFSETQ. CDR3 length: 18 residues. The CDR3 DNA reads as TGCGCCAGCAGCCAACGGGCTAGCGGGAGGGCCATTTTGGATGAGCAGTTCTTC. It encodes CASSQRASGRAILDEQFF.

This clone occurred once. The chain has TRBV18 and TRBJ1-1; tentatively, D is TRBD1 (5 bases). CDR3 length: 16 residues. V was shortened by 1 base and J by 1 base, with 13 bases between the two germline ends. Germline V gene sequence: CDR1 KGHSH, CDR2 LQKENI. CDR3 protein: CASSPLPQTENTEAFF. The CDR3 DNA reads as TGTGCCAGCTCACCACTCCCTCAGACAGAGAACACTGAAGCTTTCTTT.